The 9 T cell receptor beta chains below come from one sample, sequenced in a study of identical twins. One entry per CDR3 protein, called by TCRdb with MiXCR from the 5' RACE reads. This table has approximately 670,000 distinct CDR3 sequences, 6% to 6.5% appearing once. Sequencing was carried out using naive T cells sorted from blood. The receptor source for this set is a man between 18 and 35 years old in good health.

The V gene is TRBV6-5, the J gene TRBJ2-7; the D gene is possibly TRBD1 (6 bases). There are 13 residues in the CDR3. V was cut by 2 bases and J by 3 bases, with 8 bases left in between. Germline CDR1 reads MNHEY; CDR2 reads SVGAGI. CDR3 in DNA: TGTGCCAGCAGTTACCTACAGGGCTACGAGCAGTACGTC. Amino acid sequence: CASSYLQGYEQYV.

This clonotype was found a few times. This chain connects TRBV29-1 to TRBJ2-2; the match to TRBD2 covers 9 bases. This CDR3 is built from 13 residues. Per germline, CDR1 SQVTM and CDR2 ANQGSEA. V lost 4 bases, J lost 6 bases, and 3 bases stayed unmatched. This chain's CDR3 is CSVGGRASGELFF. For the CDR3, the DNA is TGCAGCGTTGGCGGGAGGGCCTCCGGGGAGCTGTTTTTT.

The chain uses TRBV6-5 and TRBJ2-3, with 7 bases matching TRBD2. Trimming cost V 2 bases and J 4 bases; bases outside gene matches: 9. Germline V gives CDR1 MNHEY, CDR2 SVGAGI. The CDR3 is made up of 16 amino acids. The CDR3 here is CASSYRFGLGADTQYF. The CDR3 DNA reads TGTGCCAGCAGTTACAGGTTCGGACTAGGAGCAGATACGCAGTATTTT.

There are a few counts of this clonotype. The chain joins TRBV6-5 to TRBJ2-1, with a possible D match to TRBD2 (5 bases). Deletions cut 5 bases from V and 6 bases from J, with 8 bases between. Per the germline V gene, CDR1 is MNHEY and CDR2 is SVGAGI. The CDR3 extends over 12 amino acids. CDR3 in DNA: TGTGCCAGCAGTCATACTAGCAATGAGCAGTTCTTC. It translates to CASSHTSNEQFF.

This clonotype was picked up many times. The J gene is TRBJ2-5, the V gene TRBV4-2, with TRBD2 identical over 8 bases. The CDR3 is 17 residues long. The junction had 11 bases not matched to a gene; V was cut back by 3 bases and J by 2 bases. Germline V gives CDR1 LGHNA, CDR2 YNFKEQ. This CDR3 reads CASSQGSRLATQETQYF. The CDR3 DNA is TGTGCCAGCAGCCAGGGATCTCGACTAGCGACACAAGAGACCCAGTACTTC.

V and J are TRBV19 and TRBJ2-1; 9 bases are a match to TRBD2. This CDR3 has 12 residues. With V trimmed by 7 bases and J by 5 bases, 0 bases remained unmatched. Looked up from germline, CDR1 is LNHDA and CDR2 is SQIVND (reference sequence). The CDR3 loop reads CASTSGNNEQFF. The CDR3 DNA reads TGTGCCAGTACTAGCGGGAACAATGAGCAGTTCTTC.

This clonotype was recorded many times. The rearrangement uses TRBV29-1 and TRBJ2-5; 9 bases are a match to TRBD1. The CDR3 runs 14 residues. CDR1 SQVTM and CDR2 ANQGSEA come from the germline V gene. The junction had 6 bases not matched to a gene; V was cut back by 6 bases and J by 1 base. The DNA for the CDR3 is TGCAGCGTCAGACAGGGGGAAAGCCAAGAGACCCAGTACTTC. Amino acid sequence: CSVRQGESQETQYF. Combining the CDR3 with reference TRBV29-1 and TRBJ2-5 gives the whole variable domain SAVISQKPSRDICQRGTSLTIQCQVDSQVTMMFWYRQQPGQSLTLIATANQGSEATYESGFVIDKFPISRPNLTFSTLTVSNMSPEDSSIYLCSVRQGESQETQYFGPGTRLLVL.

This clonotype appeared a few times. The chain is built from TRBV3-1 and TRBJ2-4; 9 bases map to TRBD1. The CDR3 runs 14 residues. Germline V CDR1 and CDR2: LGHDT, YNNKEL (reference sequence). J lost 3 bases, V lost 5 bases, and 2 bases had no gene match. Here the CDR3 reads CASSSTGGKNIQYF. In DNA, the CDR3 is TGTGCCAGCAGCTCGACAGGGGGCAAAAACATTCAGTACTTC.

This clonotype was counted between two and nine times. The rearrangement links TRBV24-1 to TRBJ2-2, with TRBD1 matching over 11 bases. V shed 7 bases, J shed 3 bases, and the junction held 0 bases outside the gene matches. The CDR3 extends over 14 amino acids. The germline CDR1 and CDR2 sequences are KGHDR and SFDVKD. CDR3: CATRGQGDTGELFF. The CDR3 nucleotides are TGTGCCACCAGGGGACAGGGGGACACCGGGGAGCTGTTTTTT.